The clone carrying this TCR beta chain occurred many times. Its matching antigen is unknown. This sample stems from a study of CD8 T cells in ankylosing spondylitis. General study results and limits: A number of the motif variants had already been described in reactive arthritis synovial fluid and blood.

There are 13 residues in the CDR3. V lost 6 bases and J 1 base, leaving 10 bases between the germline ends. Germline loops: CDR1 SQVTM, CDR2 ANQGSEA. From the 5' RACE reads, TCRdb called clonotypes with MiXCR, one entry per CDR3 protein. The sample lists around 210,000 distinct CDR3 sequences, 7% to 10% seen once, with around 4.4% in the top ten. This sequence joins TRBV29-1 and TRBJ1-5; no clear D. This receptor was identified in a female donor with ankylosing spondylitis or in good health (not recorded which). Sequencing was done on a sample of blood, either unsorted or a sorted T cell fraction (not recorded which). The CDR3 nucleotides are TGCAGCGTAAAAGCCGAGAGCAATCAGCCCCAGCATTTT. As protein: CSVKAESNQPQHF.